This paragraph covers one T cell receptor beta chain sequence. V lost 8 bases to trimming and J lost 0 bases; unmatched junction nucleotides: 7. CDR1 is MNHEY and CDR2 is SVGAGI in the germline V gene. The length of the CDR3 is 15 residues. These data originate in a study of blood T cell repertoires in COVID-19. In the study overall: COVID-19 samples collected from the United States, Italy and Spain covered acute and convalescent phases. PBMCs, B-cell-depleted T cells, or T cells were the source of the cDNA or gDNA that made up the material.

The authors' processing: Estimates of nucleated cell counts were drawn from the amplification of reference gene primers. Libraries were prepared by immunoSEQ multiplex PCR; TCRdb keeps only in-frame clonotypes and omits some of them. That table furnishes V, J and clone size, whereas the DNA furnished D and trimming. Of some 170,000 clones listed, 65% to 85% are singletons. The TCR sequence derives from an elderly woman with active or convalescent COVID-19. The V and J genes are TRBV6-5 and TRBJ1-3, with 7 bases that match TRBD1. The sequenced sample consisted of peripheral blood. The CDR3 region is CASSRGQSSGNTIYF. CDR3 bases: TGTGCCAGCTCAAGGGGACAGAGCTCTGGAAACACCATATATTTT.